This TCR beta chain originates from a study of metastatic and nonmetastatic thyroid tumors. Study in general: The study looked at repertoires side by side in blood and in tumor or nodule tissue from malignant and benign thyroid patients.

General observations from the study: According to reports, the diversity of TCR beta was significantly higher in malignant thyroid tumors than in benign nodules, and this held in both blood and tumor samples.

Per the authors' pipeline: Across clinicopathological groups, CDR3 differences served as the basis for building a distant-metastasis classifier for papillary thyroid cancer. TCRdb re-called clones from the PCR reads using MiXCR. The V and J calls and clone size come from TCRdb's table, not from the authors' own analysis. The sample includes about 27,000 clones, roughly 15% of them seen just once. Germline CDR1 is SGDLS and CDR2 is YYNGEE. The CDR3 loop spans 12 amino acids. Trimming pared 0 bases from V and 5 bases from J, leaving 5 bases between. Thyroid surgery was preceded by no treatment in any patient. This clone appeared many times. Its matching antigen is unknown.

The clonotype was recovered from a male donor with papillary thyroid cancer or a benign thyroid nodule (not recorded which). Some clones in this sample may be carry-over from other donors' samples. Sequenced material: blood. The chain is built from TRBV9 and TRBJ2-5; no reliable D call. CDR3 DNA sequence: TGTGCCAGCAGCGTAGCTGGGGAGACCCAGTACTTC. Translation: CASSVAGETQYF.